This TCR beta chain is from a study of regulatory and conventional T cells in RAG deficiency. Findings of the study overall: Compared with controls, unique Treg TCR beta sequences dropped around 100-fold in Omenn syndrome and CID/AS.

On this clone: Its antigen is as yet unknown.

Only in-frame clones appear in the TCRdb table, and some are missing; sequencing was by immunoSEQ multiplex PCR. This repertoire shows 30,000 to 40,000 clones, 60% to 85% found once; its top ten account for 3% to 4%. The sorted conventional CD4+ T cells were CD25-low and CD127-high, with genomic DNA sequenced. Germline V lookup: CDR1 GTSNPN, CDR2 SVGIG (reference sequence). This CDR3 spans 14 amino acids. The V end was cut by 4 bases, the J end by 9 bases, with 16 bases between. These same records also appear under a second study, on regulatory T cells. From that paper: The PCR used 52 TRBV and 13 TRBJ primers. Skewed V and J usage and few unique V-J pairs marked patient repertoires, most in Tregs.

The rearrangement links TRBV30 to TRBJ1-6; D call uncertain. The source is a human donor in good health. The sequencing sample was made of CD4+ effector T cells sorted from blood. The CDR3 coding sequence is TGTGCCTGGACCCCCGCCTCCCGGGGTTCACCCCTCCACTTT. This gives the protein CAWTPASRGSPLHF. Complete variable domain (other parts from reference TRBV30 and TRBJ1-6): SQTIHQWPATLVQPVGSPLSLECTVEGTSNPNLYWYRQAAGRGLQLLFYSVGIGQISSEVPQNLSASRPQDRQFILSSKKLLLSDSGFYLCAWTPASRGSPLHFGNGTRLTVT.